A single sample is the source of the 23 T cell receptor beta chains below, sequenced in a study of identical twins. MiXCR, applied by TCRdb to the 5' RACE reads, yields one record per CDR3 protein. The sample contains about 810,000 distinct CDR3 sequences, roughly an eighth of which appear only once. These data also formed part of another study, on yellow fever vaccine responses in identical twins.

Material for sequencing was PBMCs. Source of these receptors: a woman between 18 and 30 years old in good health.

This clonotype was detected many times. This rearrangement joins TRBV3-1 to TRBJ2-1; D gene uncertain. Trimming took off 1 base at V and 10 bases at J, with 14 bases between the two ends. The CDR3 is 14 amino acids. Germline CDR1 is LGHDT and CDR2 is YNNKEL (reference sequence). This chain's CDR3 is CASSQGYGSREQFF. Written as DNA, the CDR3 is TGTGCCAGCAGCCAAGGTTATGGCTCAAGAGAGCAGTTCTTC.

The rearrangement joins TRBV12-3 or TRBV12-4 to TRBJ2-5, with TRBD2 matching over 13 bases. V was pared by 3 bases and J by 3 bases, with 10 bases of the junction left unmatched. CDR3 length equals 18 residues. The CDR3 loop reads CASSFRRSGLAGKETQYF. CDR3 sequence (DNA): TGTGCCAGCAGTTTTCGTCGTTCGGGACTAGCGGGAAAAGAGACCCAGTACTTC.

This clonotype was counted a few times. The chain links TRBV2 to TRBJ2-7; perhaps D is TRBD1 or TRBD2 (5 bases each). CDR1 is SNHLY and CDR2 is FYNNEI in the germline V gene. The CDR3 length is 14 residues. V lost 1 base to trimming and J lost 4 bases, with 11 bases between them. CDR3 residues: CASSEVAGSYEQYF. The CDR3 nucleotides read TGTGCCAGCAGTGAAGTGGCAGGGAGTTACGAGCAGTACTTC.

Only a few counts were recorded for this clonotype. The chain uses TRBV13 and TRBJ2-3; D not resolved. V lost 5 bases and J 2 bases, leaving 11 bases between the germline ends. Germline lookup yields CDR1 PRHDT and CDR2 FYEKMQ (reference sequence). The CDR3 has 14 residues. CDR3 coding DNA: TGTGCCAGCAGCCCGAACTGGAACACAGATACGCAGTATTTT. Encoded protein: CASSPNWNTDTQYF.

This clonotype came up a few times. The V gene is TRBV6-1, the J gene TRBJ2-7; the D gene is possibly TRBD1 (6 bases). The CDR3 extends over 15 amino acids. Germline V CDR1 and CDR2: MNHNS, SASEGT. With 5 bases removed from V and 0 bases from J, the gap between germline ends came to 14 bases. The CDR3 DNA follows: TGTGCCAGCAGTCTTACGGGACATCTCTCCTACGAGCAGTACTTC. This sequence encodes CASSLTGHLSYEQYF.

The chain joins TRBV24-1 to TRBJ2-1; 9 positions agree with TRBD1. J gave up 5 bases and V 10 bases, and 5 bases lay outside the gene matches. The germline V gene has CDR1 KGHDR and CDR2 SFDVKD. The length of the CDR3 is 13 residues. The CDR3 nucleotides are TGTGCCACATGGGACAGGGAACACAATGAGCAGTTCTTC. Residues: CATWDREHNEQFF.

J is TRBJ2-3 and V is TRBV20-1; 7 nucleotides match TRBD1. Germline-derived CDR1 and CDR2 are DFQATT and SNEGSKA (reference sequence). The CDR3 runs to 14 residues. Trimming took 6 bases from V and 5 from J; bases not matched to a gene: 11. CDR3 bases: TGCAGTGCCCCCGGGACAGACGCCAAAGATACGCAGTATTTT. Its protein is CSAPGTDAKDTQYF.

The DNA of the CDR3 is TGCAGCGTTGAATGGGCACGCGGGACAGGGTCTTCTGGGGCCAACGTCCTGACTTTC. It encodes CSVEWARGTGSSGANVLTF. The chain has TRBV29-1 and TRBJ2-6, with 9 bases identical to TRBD1. Germline V CDR1 and CDR2: SQVTM, ANQGSEA. The CDR3 contains 19 residues. The junction had 12 bases not matched to a gene; V was cut back by 2 bases and J by 1 base.

This sequence joins TRBV29-1 and TRBJ1-2; TRBD1 agrees at 10 bases. Germline assignment: CDR1 SQVTM and CDR2 ANQGSEA. V lost 1 base, J lost 3 bases, and 2 bases stayed unmatched. The CDR3 has 14 amino acids. The CDR3: CSVEGTGGDYGYTF. In DNA, the CDR3 is TGCAGCGTTGAAGGGACAGGGGGGGACTATGGCTACACCTTC.

In this sample, this clonotype turned up a few times. This rearrangement joins TRBV5-1 to TRBJ2-2, with a weak D call TRBD1 (6 bases). Trimming left V 0 bases short and J 1 base short, with 7 bases between. The CDR3 loop spans 15 amino acids. CDR1 is SGHRS and CDR2 is YFSETQ in the germline V gene. CDR3 DNA: TGCGCCAGCAGCTTGGAAGGGGGGAACACCGGGGAGCTGTTTTTT. Encoded protein: CASSLEGGNTGELFF.

There are many counts of this clonotype. The chain links TRBV2 to TRBJ2-1; 9 nucleotides align to TRBD1. CDR1 SNHLY and CDR2 FYNNEI come from the germline V gene. Trimming removed 8 bases from V and 6 bases from J; junction bases left unmatched: 5. The CDR3 is made up of 13 amino acids. Written as DNA, the CDR3 is TGTGCCAGCGGGGACAGGGTGGCCAATGAGCAGTTCTTC. Protein: CASGDRVANEQFF.

This clonotype turned up a few times. This sequence joins TRBV29-1 and TRBJ2-1; D is undetermined. The V and J ends lost 3 bases and 0 bases respectively, with 9 bases between them. This CDR3 comprises 14 residues. Germline-derived CDR1 and CDR2 are SQVTM and ANQGSEA. The CDR3: CSVDRGDSYNEQFF. CDR3 nucleotide sequence: TGCAGCGTTGATCGTGGCGACTCCTACAATGAGCAGTTCTTC.

The chain uses TRBV12-3 or TRBV12-4 and TRBJ1-5; 12 nucleotides agree with TRBD1. The CDR3 contains 17 residues. With 5 bases clipped from V and 2 bases from J, the junction kept 7 bases outside the gene matches. This CDR3 reads CASSDTGTGGGNQPQHF. CDR3 coding DNA: TGTGCCAGCAGTGACACCGGGACAGGGGGCGGCAATCAGCCCCAGCATTTT.

The CDR3 region has the DNA TGTGCCAGCACAACAGGCCCTGAGCCCCAGCATTTT. This translates into CASTTGPEPQHF. V and J are TRBV2 and TRBJ1-5, with D possibly matching TRBD1 (5 bases). Trimming left V 7 bases short and J 8 bases short, with 12 bases between. CDR3 length: 12 residues. CDR1 and CDR2 (germline): SNHLY, FYNNEI.

Only a few counts were recorded for this clonotype. V gene TRBV19 combines with J gene TRBJ1-5, with unresolved D. The CDR3 is 12 amino acids. Looked up from germline, CDR1 is LNHDA and CDR2 is SQIVND (reference sequence). V was cut by 3 bases and J by 7 bases, with 7 bases left in between. This CDR3 reads CASSILGQPQHF. The CDR3 region has the DNA TGTGCCAGTAGTATCTTGGGGCAGCCCCAGCATTTT.

This clonotype was observed a few times. The chain joins TRBV20-1 to TRBJ2-2; D unclear. V lost 0 bases, J lost 5 bases, and 4 bases lay in between. The CDR3 consists of 12 residues. The germline CDR1 and CDR2 sequences are DFQATT and SNEGSKA (reference sequence). The DNA for the CDR3 is TGCAGTGCTAGAGAAAGTACCGGGGAGCTGTTTTTT. It translates to CSARESTGELFF.

The chain is built from TRBV20-1 and TRBJ2-7; D perhaps matches TRBD1 (5 bases). Germline assignment: CDR1 DFQATT and CDR2 SNEGSKA (reference sequence). CDR3 length: 12 residues. V lost 2 bases, J lost 4 bases, and 9 bases lay in between. Written as DNA, the CDR3 is TGCAGTGCTAGACCCGACAGTTACGAGCAGTACTTC. It translates to CSARPDSYEQYF.

The chain employs TRBV19 and TRBJ2-2; either TRBD1 or TRBD2 may supply D (5 bases each). Trimming removed 3 bases at V and 1 base at J, with 9 bases between. The CDR3 contains 15 residues. Per germline, CDR1 LNHDA and CDR2 SQIVND (reference sequence). The CDR3 loop is CASSIGTKNTGELFF. CDR3 sequence (DNA): TGTGCCAGTAGTATCGGGACGAAGAACACCGGGGAGCTGTTTTTT.

The rearrangement links TRBV7-9 to TRBJ2-5; TRBD1 matches 7 bases. Losses at the gene ends were 6 bases for V and 1 base for J; bases not matched to a gene: 5. This CDR3 spans 14 amino acids. The germline gives CDR1 SEHNR, CDR2 FQNEAQ (reference sequence). Here the CDR3 reads CASRTGQAQETQYF. As DNA, the CDR3 is TGTGCCAGCAGGACCGGACAGGCCCAAGAGACCCAGTACTTC.

The V call is TRBV9, the J call TRBJ2-5; D not resolved. V dropped 0 bases and J dropped 9 bases, with 18 bases sitting between them. The CDR3 spans 15 residues. CDR1 SGDLS and CDR2 YYNGEE come from the germline V gene. The CDR3 loop reads CASSVGQQSFSAQYF. CDR3 DNA: TGTGCCAGCAGCGTAGGGCAGCAGTCTTTTTCGGCCCAGTACTTC.

The chain uses TRBV6-4 and TRBJ2-1; 12 nucleotides align to TRBD2. The V gene end was trimmed by 6 bases and the J gene end by 7 bases; junction bases not matched to a gene: 4. Germline lookup yields CDR1 MRHNA and CDR2 SNTAGT. The CDR3 has 14 residues. CDR3: CASRQTSGGNEQFF. The DNA of the CDR3 is TGTGCCAGCAGGCAAACTAGCGGGGGGAATGAGCAGTTCTTC.

Comment on this clonotype: The junction and the germline gene differ at one end; a read error may be behind it. The CDR3 DNA reads TGTGCCAGCGGTTTGTTCCCAGCGGGAGGGCCCAGTGAGCAGTTCTTC. As protein: CASGLFPAGGPSEQFF. The rearrangement joins TRBV27 to TRBJ2-1, with TRBD2 matching over 10 bases. The CDR3 is made up of 16 amino acids. From germline, CDR1 is MNHEY and CDR2 SMNVEV (reference sequence).

J is TRBJ2-5 and V is TRBV24-1, with D perhaps matching TRBD2 (8 bases). The V gene lost 0 bases and the J gene lost 4 bases, with 17 bases spanning the gap. Germline V gene sequence: CDR1 KGHDR, CDR2 SFDVKD. The CDR3 runs to 17 residues. CDR3 sequence (DNA): TGTGCCACCAGTGATTTGAAGGTAGCGGGACAGAGAGAGACCCAGTACTTC. Translated, it gives CATSDLKVAGQRETQYF.